The entry below gives a single T cell receptor beta chain sequence along with its context. The entry originates in a study of blood T cell repertoires in COVID-19. Germline V gene lookup returns CDR1 SGHVS and CDR2 FQNEAQ. The length of the CDR3 is 17 residues. V trimming: 4 bases; J trimming: 1 base; junction bases outside the gene matches: 6. Study processing details: Scientists estimated how many nucleated cells there were by amplifying reference gene primers. Some clones are missing from TCRdb's copy, which holds only in-frame ones; the method was immunoSEQ multiplex PCR. V and J calls and clone size come straight from that table; D and trimming were deduced from the DNA. The sample gives approximately 250,000 clones, around four fifths of which show up once; less than 6% is in the top ten.

The sequenced material came from peripheral blood. This receptor was taken from a man between 60 and 70 years old who had recovered from COVID-19. The chain uses TRBV7-8 and TRBJ2-5; 13 bases line up with TRBD2. This CDR3 is CASSWTSGGTIQETQYF. The CDR3 DNA reads as TGTGCCAGCAGCTGGACTAGCGGGGGTACAATCCAAGAGACCCAGTACTTC. The variable domain in full, with the rest retrieved from reference TRBV7-8 and TRBJ2-5, is GAGVSQSPRYKVAKRGQDVALRCDPISGHVSLFWYQQALGQGPEFLTYFQNEAQLDKSGLPSDRFFAERPEGSVSTLKIQRTQQEDSAVYLCASSWTSGGTIQETQYFGPGTRLLVL.